Following are 6 T cell receptor beta chains from one sample sequenced in a study of response to subunit inactivated influenza vaccine. TCRdb fed the RT-PCR reads into MiXCR, producing one record per CDR3 protein. The sample includes hundreds of thousands of distinct CDR3 sequences, 15% to 18% of them seen just once. The sequencing used PBMCs from blood, collected approximately 12 days after vaccination. These TCRs come from a man aged 45-65 years who received an inactivated influenza vaccine.

This clonotype was counted only a few times. The genes are TRBV10-3 and TRBJ2-1; a weak D match, TRBD2 (5 bases). The CDR3 is 16 residues long. Germline V gene lookup returns CDR1 ENHRY and CDR2 SYGVKD. The V end was cut by 5 bases, the J end by 9 bases, with 23 bases between. CDR3 amino acids: CAISPPTGLRSREQFF. Written as DNA, the CDR3 is TGTGCCATCAGTCCCCCGACTGGACTCCGGTCACGTGAGCAGTTCTTC.

The chain combines TRBV24-1 with TRBJ2-1; 10 nucleotides align to TRBD2. The V gene's germline CDR1 is KGHDR and CDR2 SFDVKD. The CDR3 length is 16 residues. The ends lost 1 base at V and 7 bases at J; junction bases unmatched: 6. The CDR3 DNA reads as TGTGCCACCAGTGATTTTTCTAGCGGGAGTCAGAATGAGCAGTTCTTC. Its protein product is CATSDFSSGSQNEQFF.

This clonotype has just a few counts. The chain combines TRBV6-2 or TRBV6-3 with TRBJ1-2, with TRBD1 as a possible D gene (5 bases). V gave up 4 bases and J gave up 0 bases, with 15 bases separating them. The CDR3 covers 16 residues. Germline V lookup: CDR1 MNHEY, CDR2 SVGEGT. The CDR3 DNA is TGTGCCAGCAGTTTTACCTCGGGACTTACTAACTATGGCTACACCTTC. Its translation is CASSFTSGLTNYGYTF.

This clonotype has a handful of counts. V and J are TRBV7-2 and TRBJ1-1, with D maybe TRBD1 (5 bases). V was trimmed by 5 bases and J by 8 bases, leaving 15 bases between them. Per the germline V gene, CDR1 is SGHTA and CDR2 is FQGNSA. There are 13 residues in the CDR3. The CDR3 DNA sequence: TGTGCCAGCAGCCCAAGCGGGGGTTCGGAAGCTTTCTTT. Translating gives CASSPSGGSEAFF.

There are a few counts of this clonotype. This chain links TRBV4-2 with TRBJ2-1, with 8 positions matching TRBD2. The CDR3 has 15 amino acids. With V trimmed by 6 bases and J by 8 bases, 12 bases remained unmatched. Per the germline V gene, CDR1 is LGHNA and CDR2 is YNFKEQ. Written as DNA, the CDR3 is TGTGCCAGCAGTCTTCCCGGGGGGGAGAGGTATGAGCAGTTCTTC. It encodes CASSLPGGERYEQFF.

This clonotype was counted between two and nine times. This chain connects TRBV29-1 to TRBJ2-2; 7 positions match TRBD2. The ends lost 6 bases at V and 6 bases at J; junction bases unmatched: 7. This CDR3 is built from 13 residues. Germline V gene lookup returns CDR1 SQVTM and CDR2 ANQGSEA. CDR3 amino acids: CSVGGTAPGELFF. CDR3 DNA sequence: TGCAGCGTGGGAGGGACTGCCCCCGGGGAGCTGTTTTTT.